This T cell receptor (beta chain) came from a study of regulatory T cells in long-lasting Graves disease. Library construction for TCR beta used iRepertoire HTBI primers and Arm-PCR of CDR3 regions. TCRdb re-derived calls from the multiplex PCR reads in MiXCR, one entry per CDR3 protein. The table records some 450,000 distinct CDR3 sequences, 23% of them present only once. Indicated time point: persistent/refractory GD, antithyroid drugs over 5 years with positive TRAb. PBMCs were the source of the RNA used for TCR sequencing. With 6 bases removed from V and 3 bases from J, the gap between germline ends came to 17 bases. The germline V gene has CDR1 SNHLY and CDR2 FYNNEI. The CDR3 is 15 amino acids.

The genes are TRBV2 and TRBJ1-1; no firm D call. The sequence was obtained from a female donor with Graves disease. The sample here was peripheral blood mononuclear cells (PBMCs), taken when the disease was refractory, from a patient treated with antithyroid drugs. CDR3 sequence: CASSLLDGGDTEAFF. DNA of the CDR3: TGTGCCAGCAGCTTACTGGACGGAGGAGACACTGAAGCTTTCTTT.